This T cell receptor beta chain was profiled in a study of cytomegalovirus exposure and HLA in healthy donors. Sequencing used immunoSEQ multiplex PCR; TCRdb keeps in-frame clones, though not all of them. Of over 110,000 clones listed, around 86% are singletons. Germline CDR1 SGHNT, CDR2 YYREEE (reference sequence). V was trimmed by 4 bases and J by 3 bases, leaving 17 bases between them. There are 15 residues in the CDR3. The sequencing input was PBMCs. The gene calls are TRBV5-4 and TRBJ2-7; D may be TRBD1 (7 bases). The sequence was obtained from a man aged 18 to 30 in good health and CMV-seropositive. The CDR3 sequence is CASSTRTGGLYEQYF. The CDR3 coding sequence is TGTGCCAGCAGCACTCGGACAGGAGGGCTCTACGAGCAGTACTTC.